This T cell receptor beta chain was sequenced during a study of T cell responses to AZD1222 COVID-19 vaccine (dated by TCRdb to the early 2020s). Regarding the research as a whole: TCR sequencing was performed for 230 to 250 trial participants, of whom 200 to 220 were given two doses of AZD1222 and around 25 were given two doses of MenACWY control vaccine. Enrollment into the trials was organized by age into subgroups of 18-55, 56-69 and 70-plus years, and those subgroups contained about 160, 30 and 59 TCR-sequenced participants, respectively.

In light of the paper, this sample's time point label describes: about 28 days (+/-7) after the second vaccine dose. Because spike-specific TCR depth and breadth did not differ between the two schedules, AZD1222 recipients who got a second dose at roughly 4 weeks were pooled with those who got a second dose at roughly 12 weeks. Vaccinee samples came from UK trials COV001 and COV002, including a single-blind randomized controlled phase 2/3 trial of AZD1222 (ChAdOx1 nCoV-19) in healthy adults. Trial participant PBMC samples were collected at day 0 and day 28 after the second dose for TCRbeta chain sequencing. What the work shows at the level of the full study, not this receptor alone: No day 14 peak-response samples were available, so repertoires were characterized only after the peak T cell response. In the small 56-69-year group, the increase in depth fell short of significance, most likely because of low power. Participants were mostly white British and included more females than males, and it was suggested by the authors that clonal diversity may have been underestimated. CD4 TCRs associated with the vaccine covered the entire spike protein, and the dominant responses were in regions 160-218 and 743-854. Epitopes outside the regions mutated in the B.1.351 and B.1.1.7 variants were reportedly recognized by nearly half of the unique spike-specific TCRs. Spike-specific TCR breadth and depth rose significantly after two AZD1222 doses compared with day 0 and with MenACWY recipients. Only five to seven AZD1222 recipients were SARS-CoV-2 seropositive at baseline, limiting conclusions about previously exposed vaccinees.

The CDR3 regions of human TCRbeta chains were analyzed by immunosequencing. In the authors' own workflow: Repertoire TCRs were matched against a reference library of SARS-CoV-2-specific TCRs generated with the MIRA antigen-specificity platform. Breadth was defined as the fraction of unique TCRs that were SARS-CoV-2-associated. Depth was defined as the fraction of total T cells that were SARS-CoV-2-associated. Using the MIRA data, each spike-specific TCR was assigned both to the spike region to which the TCR was reactive and to a CD4 or CD8 class. Log10-transformed breadth and depth values were compared by one-way ANOVA with Sidak's multiple comparisons tests. The source is immuneACCESS, and TCRdb retained only in-frame sequences with V and J called. Part of the clones is not carried over; for the studies checked, unresolved V genes explain less than half of this, and the remainder is unexplained. The D gene and trimming were derived from the DNA, and the V and J assignments and clone size from that table. This sample gives 120,000 or so clones in total; about 86% of them show up just once. The ten largest clonotypes hold roughly 18% of the sample.

In the case of this clone: The antigen it recognizes is unknown. No clone much larger than this one lies a single base away; base qualities are absent.

The TCR was taken from an adult who received the AZD1222 COVID-19 vaccine. The specimen was peripheral blood, collected 28 days after the second AZD1222 dose.

The DNA sequence follows: TGTGCCAGCAGCTTAATAGCTAGCGAGCACACCGGGGAGCTGTTTTTT. This encodes CASSLIASEHTGELFF. The chain couples TRBV7-3 to TRBJ2-2; the D gene is perhaps TRBD2, from 6 matching bases. V was cut back by 1 base and J by 3 bases, leaving a gap of 12 bases between them. From its cysteine to its phenylalanine, the CDR3 spans 16 amino acids. Only the CDR3 portion is preserved as DNA: 48 bases, with reading frame beginning at the first base. CDR1 and CDR2 are read off the germline V gene as SGHTA and FQGTGA.